Listed below are T cell receptor beta chains from one sample, sequenced in a study of cytomegalovirus exposure and HLA in healthy donors. Here immunoSEQ multiplex PCR was the method, and the copy in TCRdb shows in-frame clones only, minus some. The table records over 110,000 clones, around three quarters of them present only once. The sample comprised PBMCs. These receptors came from a woman aged 40 to 55 in good health and CMV-seropositive. Each CDR3 is given with its conserved first and last residue. Each record gives: clone size, V gene, J gene, D gene, CDR3 protein, CDR3 DNA. A D gene is named only where the DNA matches it firmly. Size values are once, few and many counts, or a class for expanded clones, and some rows have none.

size: .; V: TRBV5-1; J: TRBJ2-2; D: TRBD1; CDR3: CASIWGQENTGELFF; DNA: TGCGCCAGCATCTGGGGACAGGAGAACACCGGGGAGCTGTTTTTT
size: once; V: TRBV29-1; J: TRBJ2-1; D: TRBD1; CDR3: CSTSYPGQGFNEQFF; DNA: TGCAGCACCTCTTACCCGGGACAGGGATTCAATGAGCAGTTCTTC
size: .; V: TRBV18; J: TRBJ1-2; D: .; CDR3: CASSPAIRGAEGYTF; DNA: TGTGCCAGCTCACCGGCAATCAGGGGCGCAGAAGGCTACACCTTC
size: once; V: TRBV4-1; J: TRBJ2-3; D: TRBD2; CDR3: CASSQEPLAGLGDTQYF; DNA: TGCGCCAGCAGCCAAGAACCGCTAGCGGGATTAGGGGATACGCAGTATTTT
size: .; V: TRBV7-3; J: TRBJ2-1; D: .; CDR3: CASSSPRENNEQFF; DNA: TGTGCCAGCAGCTCCCCCCGGGAGAACAATGAGCAGTTCTTC
size: .; V: TRBV10-3; J: TRBJ2-5; D: .; CDR3: CAITDRWETQYF; DNA: TGTGCCATCACTGACAGGTGGGAGACCCAGTACTTC
size: few; V: TRBV28; J: TRBJ2-3; D: TRBD1; CDR3: CASSFKGASDTQYF; DNA: TGTGCCAGCAGCTTCAAGGGGGCCTCAGATACGCAGTATTTT
size: once; V: TRBV6-6; J: TRBJ2-7; D: .; CDR3: CASSSPNTGSPYEQYF; DNA: TGTGCCAGCAGTTCCCCGAATACCGGGAGCCCCTACGAGCAGTACTTC
size: .; V: TRBV18; J: TRBJ1-5; D: .; CDR3: CASSPQEGLNQPQHF; DNA: TGTGCCAGCTCACCGCAGGAGGGCCTAAATCAGCCCCAGCATTTT
size: .; V: TRBV15; J: TRBJ2-1; D: TRBD1; CDR3: CATSRPRDRVFDNEQFF; DNA: TGTGCCACCAGCCGCCCCAGGGACAGGGTATTTGACAATGAGCAGTTCTTC
size: .; V: TRBV7-2; J: TRBJ2-1; D: TRBD2; CDR3: CASIRTGTRPNEQFF; DNA: TGTGCCAGCATCCGAACCGGGACTAGGCCCAATGAGCAGTTCTTC
size: .; V: TRBV10-3; J: TRBJ1-1; D: .; CDR3: CATWGEGTEAFF; DNA: TGTGCCACCTGGGGGGAGGGGACTGAAGCTTTCTTT
size: .; V: TRBV12-5; J: TRBJ2-3; D: .; CDR3: CASGLAPAGTFDTQYF; DNA: TGTGCTAGTGGTTTGGCTCCCGCGGGTACCTTCGATACGCAGTATTTT
size: .; V: TRBV19; J: TRBJ2-7; D: TRBD1; CDR3: CASSMWGTGSSYEQYF; DNA: TGTGCCAGTAGTATGTGGGGGACAGGGAGCTCCTACGAGCAGTACTTC
size: few; V: TRBV18; J: TRBJ2-7; D: .; CDR3: CASSPGVYEQYF; DNA: TGTGCCAGCTCACCCGGGGTCTACGAGCAGTACTTC
size: few; V: TRBV11-3; J: TRBJ2-7; D: TRBD2; CDR3: CASSLDQGGTSRTYEQYF; DNA: TGTGCCAGCAGCTTAGATCAGGGAGGGACTAGCAGAACCTACGAGCAGTACTTC
size: few; V: TRBV7-2; J: TRBJ2-1; D: TRBD2; CDR3: CASSSGTSGTNEQFF; DNA: TGTGCCAGCAGCTCCGGGACTAGCGGGACCAATGAGCAGTTCTTC
size: .; V: TRBV10-3; J: TRBJ2-1; D: TRBD2; CDR3: CAISDGTSGSNEQFF; DNA: TGTGCCATCAGTGACGGGACTAGCGGCTCAAATGAGCAGTTCTTC
size: .; V: TRBV5-1; J: TRBJ2-5; D: TRBD2; CDR3: CASSLRRGEETQYF; DNA: TGCGCCAGCAGCTTACGTCGGGGGGAAGAGACCCAGTACTTC
size: few; V: TRBV5-1; J: TRBJ2-1; D: .; CDR3: CASSLWRDPGNEQFF; DNA: TGCGCCAGCAGCTTGTGGCGGGATCCCGGAAATGAGCAGTTCTTC
size: few; V: TRBV19; J: TRBJ1-1; D: .; CDR3: CASQFGSGMNTEAFF; DNA: TGTGCCAGTCAATTTGGTTCGGGGATGAACACTGAAGCTTTCTTT
size: .; V: TRBV7-2; J: TRBJ1-2; D: .; CDR3: CASSFAGSPNYGYTF; DNA: TGTGCCAGCAGCTTCGCAGGGTCCCCTAACTATGGCTACACCTTC
size: .; V: TRBV4-1; J: TRBJ1-2; D: .; CDR3: CASKFLESGADYGYTF; DNA: TGCGCCAGCAAATTTCTAGAGTCGGGTGCGGACTATGGCTACACCTTC
size: few; V: TRBV2; J: TRBJ2-5; D: TRBD1; CDR3: CASSEITGGPETQYF; DNA: TGTGCCAGCAGTGAAATAACAGGGGGCCCAGAGACCCAGTACTTC
size: .; V: TRBV7-3; J: TRBJ2-1; D: TRBD2; CDR3: CASSPNSGSLYNEQFF; DNA: TGTGCCAGCAGCCCCAATAGCGGGAGTCTCTACAATGAGCAGTTCTTC
size: .; V: TRBV5-6; J: TRBJ2-1; D: TRBD2; CDR3: CASSLDTSGMSNEQFF; DNA: TGTGCCAGCAGCTTGGATACTAGCGGGATGAGTAATGAGCAGTTCTTC
size: .; V: TRBV19; J: TRBJ2-2; D: TRBD2; CDR3: CASSTLAGGRGGELFF; DNA: TGTGCCAGTAGTACACTAGCGGGAGGACGGGGCGGGGAGCTGTTTTTT
size: once; V: TRBV7-2; J: TRBJ2-7; D: .; CDR3: CASSYTGTPLYEQYF; DNA: TGTGCCAGCAGCTACACCGGGACTCCGCTGTACGAGCAGTACTTC
size: once; V: TRBV5-1; J: TRBJ1-5; D: .; CDR3: CASSFGDDQPQHF; DNA: TGCGCCAGCAGCTTCGGTGATGATCAGCCCCAGCATTTT
size: .; V: TRBV7-8; J: TRBJ1-2; D: .; CDR3: CASSFGVYGYTF; DNA: TGTGCCAGCAGCTTTGGAGTTTATGGCTACACCTTC
size: .; V: TRBV2; J: TRBJ2-7; D: TRBD1; CDR3: CASSAGGAYEQYF; DNA: TGTGCCAGCAGTGCAGGGGGCGCCTACGAGCAGTACTTC
size: .; V: TRBV11-3; J: TRBJ2-2; D: TRBD2; CDR3: CASSLVAGAGELFF; DNA: TGTGCCAGCAGCTTAGTAGCGGGAGCCGGGGAGCTGTTTTTT
size: .; V: TRBV5-6; J: TRBJ1-6; D: TRBD1; CDR3: CASSRDRVNSPLHF; DNA: TGTGCCAGCAGCCGGGACAGGGTAAATTCACCCCTCCACTTT
size: .; V: TRBV5-6; J: TRBJ1-1; D: TRBD1; CDR3: CASSLAGTVNTEAFF; DNA: TGTGCCAGCAGCTTGGCAGGGACAGTAAACACTGAAGCTTTCTTT
size: .; V: TRBV27; J: TRBJ2-2; D: TRBD2; CDR3: CASTRLAGVTGELFF; DNA: TGTGCCAGCACGAGACTAGCGGGAGTGACCGGGGAGCTGTTTTTT
size: few; V: TRBV7-9; J: TRBJ1-1; D: .; CDR3: CASSLGLTVRTEAFF; DNA: TGTGCCAGCAGCTTGGGCCTTACGGTTCGAACTGAAGCTTTCTTT
size: .; V: TRBV9; J: TRBJ1-3; D: TRBD1; CDR3: CASSMGQGPGNTIYF; DNA: TGTGCCAGCAGCATGGGACAGGGGCCAGGAAACACCATATATTTT
size: .; V: TRBV6-5; J: TRBJ1-1; D: .; CDR3: CATRARPEREAFF; DNA: TGTGCTACCAGGGCCAGGCCGGAGAGGGAAGCTTTCTTT
size: once; V: TRBV5-1; J: TRBJ2-3; D: TRBD1; CDR3: CASTLGRGTDTQYF; DNA: TGCGCCAGCACCTTGGGCAGGGGGACAGATACGCAGTATTTT
size: .; V: TRBV6-1; J: TRBJ1-1; D: TRBD1; CDR3: CASRYGQGGNTEAFF; DNA: TGTGCCAGCAGATACGGACAGGGTGGGAACACTGAAGCTTTCTTT
size: .; V: TRBV7-9; J: TRBJ2-3; D: TRBD2; CDR3: CASSLTGRFTGGNTDTQYF; DNA: TGTGCCAGCAGCTTAACTGGGAGATTCACGGGAGGCAACACAGATACGCAGTATTTT
size: .; V: TRBV18; J: TRBJ2-6; D: .; CDR3: CASSLSQGLGANVLTF; DNA: TGTGCCAGCTCACTTTCCCAGGGGCTGGGGGCCAACGTCCTGACTTTC
size: .; V: TRBV7-9; J: TRBJ2-5; D: .; CDR3: CSSSLSSETQYF; DNA: TGTTCCAGCAGCTTATCTAGTGAGACCCAGTACTTC
size: .; V: TRBV7-2; J: TRBJ1-2; D: .; CDR3: CASRPDSNYGYTF; DNA: TGTGCCAGCAGGCCGGACAGTAACTATGGCTACACCTTC
size: once; V: TRBV6-1; J: TRBJ2-1; D: .; CDR3: CASSEGLRLEQFF; DNA: TGTGCCAGCAGTGAAGGGCTGAGACTTGAGCAGTTCTTC